The clone carrying this TCR beta chain was recorded only once. The antigen is undetermined. Germline trimming cut 3 bases from V and 3 bases from J; bases unmatched to any gene: 2. Germline values: CDR1 SGHDN, CDR2 FVKESK. This CDR3 spans 16 amino acids. The immunoSEQ assay was v3. Using immunoSEQ multiplex PCR, the repertoire was profiled, and TCRdb retains in-frame clones only, with some absent. The table lists approximately 16,000 clones, over 65% of them singletons. The data stem from a study of TIL therapy for anti-PD-1-resistant metastatic lung cancer. Study-level background: Tumors had a median PD-L1 proportion score of less than 6.5%.

Study results and limitations: After infusion, TIL clonotypes partly replaced peripheral T cells and declined over months.

The time point was: pre-treatment sample, taken before nivolumab and TIL therapy. The rearrangement joins TRBV14 to TRBJ2-7; 16 bases match TRBD2. This clonotype was obtained from a person between 30 and 80 years old with non-small cell lung cancer. This material consisted of blood, taken at baseline. CDR3 amino acids: CASSQGLAGGRYEQYF. CDR3 DNA: TGTGCCAGCAGCCAGGGACTAGCGGGGGGGCGCTACGAGCAGTACTTC.